The 32 T cell receptor beta chains below were found in one sample sequenced in a study of T cell changes during pregnancy in multiple sclerosis. The table came from immunoSEQ multiplex PCR; TCRdb's copy has only in-frame clones and leaves some out. The sample records fewer than 50,000 clones, under 95% being singletons. The starting material was CD4+ T cells from peripheral blood mononuclear cells, obtained in the second trimester of pregnancy. Every receptor here comes from a female donor in good health, enrolled as a control in a pregnancy study.

The rearrangement links TRBV7-2 to TRBJ2-1; 10 positions match TRBD2. With V trimmed by 3 bases and J by 4 bases, 0 bases remained unmatched. The CDR3 contains 14 residues. CDR1 and CDR2 (germline): SGHTA, FQGNSA. As DNA, the CDR3 is TGTGCCAGCAGCTTGGGACTAGCGTACAATGAGCAGTTCTTC. It yields the protein CASSLGLAYNEQFF.

The V gene is TRBV5-4, the J gene TRBJ1-6, with a possible D match to TRBD1 (5 bases). From germline, CDR1 is SGHNT and CDR2 YYREEE (reference sequence). The CDR3 consists of 13 residues. Trimming removed 4 bases from V and 13 bases from J, with 15 bases in between. The CDR3 DNA is TGTGCCAGCAGCCCAGGAGTGGGGGGGCCCCTCCACTTT. Translation gives CASSPGVGGPLHF.

V and J are TRBV6-5 and TRBJ1-6; the match to TRBD1 covers 8 bases. Germline-derived CDR1 and CDR2 are MNHEY and SVGAGI. The CDR3 runs to 15 residues. V trimming: 6 bases; J trimming: 14 bases; junction bases outside the gene matches: 15. The CDR3 nucleotides read TGTGCCAGCAGCCCCGGACAGGGACCCGTGTGGACCCTCCACTTT. Its translation is CASSPGQGPVWTLHF.

The gene calls are TRBV7-8 and TRBJ2-7; possibly TRBD1 for D (7 bases). CDR1 and CDR2 from the germline V gene are SGHVS and FQNEAQ. The CDR3 covers 14 residues. Trimming removed 1 base from V and 5 bases from J, with 12 bases in between. Written as DNA, the CDR3 is TGTGCCAGCAGCTTAGGAGCCAGGGGGGACGAGCAGTACTTC. It encodes CASSLGARGDEQYF.

The V call is TRBV7-9, the J call TRBJ2-3; TRBD2 matches at 9 bases. The V and J ends lost 1 base and 5 bases, in that order; junction bases with no gene match: 1. Germline V gene data show CDR1 as SEHNR and CDR2 as FQNEAQ (reference sequence). The length of the CDR3 is 14 residues. The chain's CDR3 is CASSLGLAVDTQYF. Here the CDR3 DNA reads TGTGCCAGCAGCTTAGGACTAGCGGTAGATACGCAGTATTTT.

CDR3 DNA: TGTGCCAGCAGTTATGCGGGGGGGCGAGATGAGCAGTTCTTC. It encodes CASSYAGGRDEQFF. This chain connects TRBV27 to TRBJ2-1; TRBD2 aligns across 9 bases. Germline-derived CDR1 and CDR2 are MNHEY and SMNVEV (reference sequence). This CDR3 is built from 14 residues. Unmatched junction bases numbered 6, after V lost 4 bases and J lost 8 bases.

The chain recombines TRBV7-3 with TRBJ2-7, with D tentatively TRBD2 (6 bases). The CDR3 runs to 15 residues. Germline V gives CDR1 SGHTA, CDR2 FQGTGA. V was cut by 2 bases and J by 2 bases, with 13 bases left in between. This chain's CDR3 is CASSLAPGETYEQYF. CDR3 nucleotide sequence: TGTGCCAGCAGCTTAGCTCCGGGGGAGACCTACGAGCAGTACTTC.

The V and J genes are TRBV9 and TRBJ2-3; TRBD2 agrees at 15 bases. V lost 0 bases to trimming and J lost 2 bases; unmatched junction nucleotides: 10. Looked up from germline, CDR1 is SGDLS and CDR2 is YYNGEE. The CDR3 length is 20 residues. CDR3 coding DNA: TGTGCCAGCAGCGTAGGGACTAGCGGGGGGGCTTCAAGGGTCACAGATACGCAGTATTTT. Its translation is CASSVGTSGGASRVTDTQYF.

The rearrangement joins TRBV6-5 to TRBJ2-2, with 10 positions matching TRBD2. With V trimmed by 2 bases and J by 5 bases, 5 bases remained unmatched. The CDR3 has 16 residues. Germline lookup yields CDR1 MNHEY and CDR2 SVGAGI. The CDR3 coding sequence is TGTGCCAGCAGTTACCCCAGCGGGGGGGTTACCGGGGAGCTGTTTTTT. Its protein is CASSYPSGGVTGELFF.

The gene calls are TRBV19 and TRBJ2-7, with a tentative D call TRBD2 (7 bases). Deletions cut 3 bases from V and 3 bases from J, with 15 bases between. The CDR3 extends over 15 amino acids. Germline assignment: CDR1 LNHDA and CDR2 SQIVND (reference sequence). The CDR3 region has the DNA TGTGCCAGTAGTATCGGGGAGGGACATTTCTACGAGCAGTACTTC. This codes for CASSIGEGHFYEQYF.

V gene TRBV27 combines with J gene TRBJ2-1, with a tentative D call TRBD1 (6 bases). V lost 6 bases to trimming and J lost 3 bases, with 15 bases between them. CDR1 and CDR2 (germline): MNHEY, SMNVEV (reference sequence). The CDR3 runs to 15 residues. The CDR3 DNA follows: TGTGCCAGCAGCAAATTCGGGACAATCTACAATGAGCAGTTCTTC. It is translated as CASSKFGTIYNEQFF.

V gene TRBV28 combines with J gene TRBJ1-2; 8 nucleotides align to TRBD1. Germline CDR1 MDHEN, CDR2 SYDVKM. The V gene end was trimmed by 7 bases and the J gene end by 4 bases; junction bases not matched to a gene: 8. There are 14 residues in the CDR3. The CDR3 bases are TGTGCCAGCACCATTGGACAGGGACCCTATGGCTACACCTTC. This codes for CASTIGQGPYGYTF.

The rearrangement joins TRBV6-1 to TRBJ1-3; unclear D gene. This CDR3 spans 16 amino acids. The V end was cut by 2 bases, the J end by 0 bases, with 11 bases between. Per germline, CDR1 MNHNS and CDR2 SASEGT. For the CDR3, the DNA is TGTGCCAGCAGTGAACAGTCCCCTGGCTCTGGAAACACCATATATTTT. Its protein is CASSEQSPGSGNTIYF.

The chain combines TRBV9 with TRBJ2-5, with D maybe TRBD2 (5 bases). Germline CDR1 and CDR2: SGDLS and YYNGEE. The V gene lost 1 base and the J gene lost 5 bases, with 9 bases spanning the gap. This CDR3 contains 13 residues. The CDR3 DNA reads as TGTGCCAGCAGCGTACGGGATGGGGAGACCCAGTACTTC. Residues: CASSVRDGETQYF.

The chain couples TRBV5-8 to TRBJ1-1; a weak D match, TRBD1 (5 bases). Trimming removed 1 base at V and 1 base at J, with 14 bases between. The CDR3 has 16 residues. CDR1 is SGHTS, CDR2 YDEGEE, per germline. DNA for the CDR3: TGTGCCAGCAGCTTGAGGTACGGGACTGAGAACACTGAAGCTTTCTTT. Translating it yields CASSLRYGTENTEAFF.

The V call is TRBV4-3, the J call TRBJ2-2; 10 bases are shared with TRBD1. The CDR3 loop spans 13 amino acids. Germline CDR1 LGHNA, CDR2 YSLEER. Germline trimming cut 4 bases from V and 10 bases from J; bases unmatched to any gene: 3. The CDR3 spells CASSRQGAEELFF. The CDR3 bases are TGCGCCAGCAGCCGACAGGGGGCAGAGGAGCTGTTTTTT.

The rearrangement links TRBV6-6 to TRBJ2-1; maybe TRBD1 (6 bases). The CDR3 has 13 amino acids. From germline, CDR1 is MNHNY and CDR2 SVGAGI (reference sequence). The V end lost 10 bases, the J end lost 2 bases, and 12 bases lay between the germline ends. The CDR3 bases are TGTGCCACCATAGACAGGACCTACAATGAGCAGTTCTTC. Protein: CATIDRTYNEQFF.

This sequence joins TRBV1 and TRBJ1-4. TRBV1 is deemed a pseudogene. This CDR3 has 19 residues. CDR3 region: CTSSRSEGGRGVANEKLFF. The CDR3 region has the DNA TGCACCAGCAGCCGCTCTGAAGGCGGGCGCGGAGTGGCTAATGAAAAACTGTTTTTT.

This clone has just one count. The V call is TRBV7-2, the J call TRBJ1-4; D gene unclear. V lost 7 bases to trimming and J lost 8 bases, with 17 bases between them. Germline lookup yields CDR1 SGHTA and CDR2 FQGNSA. The CDR3 is made up of 14 amino acids. The chain's CDR3 is CASKRGGIGEKLFF. The DNA of the CDR3 is TGTGCCAGCAAACGCGGAGGGATAGGGGAAAAACTGTTTTTT.

The rearrangement uses TRBV5-1 and TRBJ2-7, with 10 bases identical to TRBD2. The ends lost 0 bases at V and 2 bases at J; junction bases unmatched: 5. The germline CDR1 and CDR2 sequences are SGHRS and YFSETQ. The length of the CDR3 is 16 residues. The CDR3 here is CASSLGPTSGAYEQYF. In DNA form, the CDR3 reads TGCGCCAGCAGCTTGGGCCCCACTAGCGGGGCCTACGAGCAGTACTTC.

The CDR3 loop is CASSIERGGGTDTQYF. DNA for the CDR3: TGTGCCAGTAGTATAGAGAGAGGGGGTGGCACAGATACGCAGTATTTT. The chain carries TRBV19 and TRBJ2-3; possibly TRBD1 for D (6 bases). The CDR3 has 16 residues. V was trimmed by 0 bases and J by 1 base, leaving 11 bases between them. In germline, CDR1 is LNHDA, CDR2 SQIVND (reference sequence).

In DNA form, the CDR3 reads TGTGCCAGCAGCTTAAGCAGCACAGATACGCAGTATTTT. Translated, it gives CASSLSSTDTQYF. V gene TRBV7-9 combines with J gene TRBJ2-3; D is undetermined. V gave up 2 bases and J gave up 0 bases, with 3 bases separating them. This CDR3 spans 13 amino acids. Germline CDR1 reads SEHNR; CDR2 reads FQNEAQ (reference sequence). Supplemented by reference TRBV7-9 and TRBJ2-3, the full variable domain reads DTGVSQNPRHKITKRGQNVTFRCDPISEHNRLYWYRQTLGQGPEFLTYFQNEAQLEKSRLLSDRFSAERPKGSFSTLEIQRTEQGDSAMYLCASSLSSTDTQYFGPGTRLTVL.

This clone was detected only once. The chain couples TRBV7-3 to TRBJ2-5, with a possible D match to TRBD1 (6 bases). The CDR3 length is 14 residues. The germline V and J ends were trimmed by 8 bases and 1 base, with 14 bases remaining between them. Germline loops: CDR1 SGHTA, CDR2 FQGTGA. The CDR3 is CASAMGALQETQYF. Here the CDR3 DNA reads TGTGCCAGCGCCATGGGGGCTCTCCAAGAGACCCAGTACTTC.

The chain employs TRBV6-6 and TRBJ2-1; 7 nucleotides line up with TRBD2. Germline loops: CDR1 MNHNY, CDR2 SVGAGI (reference sequence). The CDR3 runs to 16 residues. The junction had 9 bases not matched to a gene; V was cut back by 2 bases and J by 5 bases. CDR3 sequence (DNA): TGTGCCAGCAGTTACCCCCGGGGGGAAATAGACAATGAGCAGTTCTTC. Encoded protein: CASSYPRGEIDNEQFF.

The chain carries TRBV4-1 and TRBJ1-5; D remains unclear. This CDR3 comprises 15 residues. Trimming pared 0 bases from V and 5 bases from J, leaving 11 bases between. The V gene's germline CDR1 is MGHRA and CDR2 YSYEKL. CDR3 coding DNA: TGCGCCAGCAGCCAAGATTCCGGGATCGATCAGCCCCAGCATTTT. It specifies CASSQDSGIDQPQHF.

The J gene is TRBJ2-7, the V gene TRBV5-5; D gene unclear. Germline V lookup: CDR1 SGHKS, CDR2 YYEKEE (reference sequence). The CDR3 runs 15 residues. The ends were cut back, 1 base at V and 5 bases at J, with 16 bases in the middle. The CDR3 DNA reads as TGTGCCAGCAGCTTGCGGGTAGTATTGAACCACGAGCAGTACTTC. Translated: CASSLRVVLNHEQYF.

The gene calls are TRBV6-6 and TRBJ2-7; D is perhaps TRBD2 (5 bases). CDR3 size: 13 residues. V was shortened by 4 bases and J by 3 bases, with 10 bases between the two germline ends. CDR1 MNHNY and CDR2 SVGAGI come from the germline V gene (reference sequence). For the CDR3, the DNA is TGTGCCAGCAGTTCGACACTAGACTACGAGCAGTACTTC. This translates into CASSSTLDYEQYF.

This clone showed up just once. CDR3: CSVEDQAGGASEAFF. In DNA, the CDR3 is TGCAGCGTTGAAGATCAGGCTGGGGGGGCTTCCGAAGCTTTCTTT. The chain couples TRBV29-1 to TRBJ1-1; TRBD1 might be the D (6 bases). The CDR3 spans 15 residues. Trimming left V 0 bases short and J 8 bases short, with 19 bases between. Germline V CDR1 and CDR2: SQVTM, ANQGSEA. Looking up the rest from reference TRBV29-1 and TRBJ1-1 gives the full variable domain: SAVISQKPSRDICQRGTSLTIQCQVDSQVTMMFWYRQQPGQSLTLIATANQGSEATYESGFVIDKFPISRPNLTFSTLTVSNMSPEDSSIYLCSVEDQAGGASEAFFGQGTRLTVV.

This chain connects TRBV11-3 to TRBJ2-1; 8 bases match TRBD1. Germline V gene data show CDR1 as SGHNT and CDR2 as YENEEA. J lost 3 bases, V lost 5 bases, and 6 bases had no gene match. This CDR3 region has 15 residues. The DNA for the CDR3 is TGTGCCAGCAGCCTCAACAGGGGGGTCTACAATGAGCAGTTCTTC. Translating it yields CASSLNRGVYNEQFF.

The rearrangement links TRBV5-6 to TRBJ1-2; 7 bases map to TRBD1. J lost 4 bases, V lost 2 bases, and 11 bases had no gene match. Germline lookup yields CDR1 SGHDT and CDR2 YYEEEE. This CDR3 comprises 16 residues. The CDR3, as DNA: TGTGCCAGCAGCTTCCCCGGGACAGCTGTCGGCTATGGCTACACCTTC. Protein: CASSFPGTAVGYGYTF.

The chain has TRBV6-5 and TRBJ2-2; D is uncertain. The CDR3 extends over 12 amino acids. Per the germline V gene, CDR1 is MNHEY and CDR2 is SVGAGI. V was trimmed by 6 bases and J by 6 bases, leaving 8 bases between them. CDR3 protein: CASSPFAGELFF. CDR3 coding DNA: TGTGCCAGCAGCCCCTTCGCCGGGGAGCTGTTTTTT.

This sequence joins TRBV4-3 and TRBJ1-2; possible D gene TRBD1, 5 bases. Between the trimmed V and J ends, which lost 4 bases and 3 bases, there was a span of 9 bases. The CDR3 runs to 13 residues. Germline lookup yields CDR1 LGHNA and CDR2 YSLEER. The CDR3 DNA follows: TGCGCCAGCAGCCGACAGCTTGACTATGGCTACACCTTC. Translated, it gives CASSRQLDYGYTF.